One and the same sample provided the 21 T cell receptor beta chains below, sequenced in a study of cytomegalovirus exposure and HLA in healthy donors. A multiplex PCR was run with 60 Vbeta primers and 13 Jbeta primers. The table came from immunoSEQ multiplex PCR; TCRdb's copy has only in-frame clones and leaves some out. The sample consists of roughly 290,000 clones, 75% to 85% of them appearing once. The specimen was PBMCs. The receptors here all came from a girl aged 2 to 10 in good health and CMV-seronegative.

V and J are TRBV27 and TRBJ1-5; perhaps TRBD1 as D (5 bases). Germline assignment: CDR1 MNHEY and CDR2 SMNVEV (reference sequence). CDR3 length equals 14 residues. Trimming took off 2 bases at V and 4 bases at J, with 9 bases between the two ends. CDR3 in DNA: TGTGCCAGCAGTTTACAGGGTGGAAATCAGCCCCAGCATTTT. Its protein is CASSLQGGNQPQHF.

The chain couples TRBV6-5 to TRBJ1-1; D remains unclear. This CDR3 spans 13 amino acids. V was clipped by 8 bases and J by 4 bases, with 14 bases between them. CDR1 is MNHEY and CDR2 is SVGAGI in the germline V gene. CDR3 sequence reads: CASRSLVATEAFF. CDR3 sequence (DNA): TGTGCCAGCCGATCCCTGGTAGCCACTGAAGCTTTCTTT.

The genes are TRBV14 and TRBJ2-1, with TRBD1 matching 7 bases. V trimming: 4 bases; J trimming: 4 bases; junction bases outside the gene matches: 7. The CDR3 runs to 15 residues. Germline V CDR1 and CDR2: SGHDN, FVKESK. CDR3: CASSRTGVSYNEQFF. The CDR3 bases are TGTGCCAGCAGCCGAACAGGGGTTTCTTACAATGAGCAGTTCTTC.

The chain recombines TRBV27 with TRBJ2-1; 8 bases fit TRBD1. Trimming took 9 bases from V and 8 from J; bases not matched to a gene: 3. The CDR3 totals 11 residues. Looked up from germline, CDR1 is MNHEY and CDR2 is SMNVEV (reference sequence). The CDR3: CASQGAYEQFF. CDR3 coding DNA: TGTGCCAGTCAGGGGGCCTATGAGCAGTTCTTC.

The CDR3 DNA follows: TGTGCCATCAGCGGGACTAGCGGGAGTAATGAGCAGTTCTTC. Amino acid sequence: CAISGTSGSNEQFF. The chain carries TRBV10-3 and TRBJ2-1; 14 bases align to TRBD2. Germline V gives CDR1 ENHRY, CDR2 SYGVKD. The V segment lost 6 bases and the J segment 7 bases; nucleotides outside the gene matches: 2. The CDR3 loop spans 14 amino acids.

The rearrangement links TRBV27 to TRBJ1-6; weak D call: TRBD1 (6 bases). Germline V gives CDR1 MNHEY, CDR2 SMNVEV (reference sequence). The germline V and J ends were trimmed by 4 bases and 4 bases, with 8 bases remaining between them. This CDR3 is 14 amino acids long. CDR3 sequence reads: CASSWQGYNSPLHF. CDR3 coding DNA: TGTGCCAGCAGTTGGCAGGGGTATAATTCACCCCTCCACTTT.

This chain uses TRBV7-9 with TRBJ2-3; 8 nucleotides line up with TRBD2. CDR1 SEHNR and CDR2 FQNEAQ come from the germline V gene (reference sequence). The CDR3 totals 17 residues. V dropped 1 base and J dropped 2; count of bases not matched to a gene: 8. Here the CDR3 DNA reads TGTGCCAGCAGCTTAGTGTCTCTAGCGGGCCACACAGATACGCAGTATTTT. Translating it yields CASSLVSLAGHTDTQYF.

The V and J genes are TRBV28 and TRBJ1-2, with 8 positions matching TRBD1. Germline V gene data show CDR1 as MDHEN and CDR2 as SYDVKM. Trimming removed 7 bases from V and 10 bases from J; junction bases left unmatched: 11. The CDR3 runs to 13 residues. In DNA form, the CDR3 reads TGTGCCAGCACCTCTGAGCCCCAGGGGGCCTACACCTTC. This translates into CASTSEPQGAYTF.

CDR3 sequence reads: CASSVQGDTEAFF. CDR3 sequence (DNA): TGCGCCAGCAGCGTTCAGGGGGACACTGAAGCTTTCTTT. The V gene is TRBV5-1, the J gene TRBJ1-1; the match to TRBD1 covers 7 bases. Germline CDR1 is SGHRS and CDR2 is YFSETQ. There are 13 residues in the CDR3. V dropped 4 bases and J dropped 3; count of bases not matched to a gene: 3. Based on the CDR3 plus reference TRBV5-1 and TRBJ1-1, the full variable domain is KAGVTQTPRYLIKTRGQQVTLSCSPISGHRSVSWYQQTPGQGLQFLFEYFSETQRNKGNFPGRFSGRQFSNSRSEMNVSTLELGDSALYLCASSVQGDTEAFFGQGTRLTVV.

A word on this clone: The junction does not match germline at one end; this may be a read error. The sample carries other DNA sequences with the same CDR3. The chain uses TRBV6-6 and TRBJ1-1; D is unclear. Germline V gene sequence: CDR1 MNHNY, CDR2 SVGAGI (reference sequence). The CDR3 spans 14 residues. The CDR3 bases are TGTGCCAGCTCTGTCTTTCCCGGGATCACTGAAGCGTTCTTT. Amino acids: CASSVFPGITEAFF.

The chain has TRBV7-8 and TRBJ2-2; D is uncertain. V lost 1 base, J lost 7 bases, and 16 bases lay in between. The CDR3 spans 16 residues. Germline lookup yields CDR1 SGHVS and CDR2 FQNEAQ. The CDR3 here is CASSLGSKIGGGELFF. CDR3 sequence (DNA): TGTGCCAGCAGCTTAGGGTCTAAAATAGGCGGCGGGGAGCTGTTTTTT.

The gene calls are TRBV4-1 and TRBJ2-7; 9 positions agree with TRBD1. This CDR3 region has 14 residues. V lost 6 bases and J lost 3; bases outside the gene matches: 6. Germline-derived CDR1 and CDR2 are MGHRA and YSYEKL. CDR3 loop: CASRVGTGSYEQYF. The CDR3 DNA is TGCGCCAGCAGAGTCGGGACAGGGAGCTACGAGCAGTACTTC.

The chain combines TRBV5-1 with TRBJ2-5; 7 bases match TRBD2. The CDR3 runs 15 residues. Looked up from germline, CDR1 is SGHRS and CDR2 is YFSETQ. V lost 5 bases to trimming and J lost 5 bases; unmatched junction nucleotides: 12. Here the CDR3 reads CASSPGTTMGETQYF. The CDR3 DNA reads as TGCGCCAGCAGTCCTGGGACTACGATGGGGGAGACCCAGTACTTC.

The chain employs TRBV7-8 and TRBJ1-1; 7 bases agree with TRBD1. From germline, CDR1 is SGHVS and CDR2 FQNEAQ. The length of the CDR3 is 16 residues. V shed 1 base, J shed 0 bases, and the junction held 5 bases outside the gene matches. The CDR3 reads CASSLGTTGMNTEAFF. The CDR3 DNA sequence: TGTGCCAGCAGCTTAGGGACGACAGGGATGAACACTGAAGCTTTCTTT.

The rearrangement uses TRBV7-6 and TRBJ2-5, with D hard to call. V was cut by 3 bases and J by 5 bases, with 16 bases left in between. The CDR3 covers 15 residues. Germline CDR1 and CDR2: SGHVS and FNYEAQ. The CDR3 loop reads CASSLVPAQVETQYF. In DNA, the CDR3 is TGTGCCAGCAGCTTGGTCCCGGCCCAGGTCGAGACCCAGTACTTC.

The chain couples TRBV4-1 to TRBJ1-2; the D gene is possibly TRBD1 (5 bases). The germline V gene has CDR1 MGHRA and CDR2 YSYEKL. The CDR3 contains 16 residues. V gave up 1 base and J gave up 8 bases, with 20 bases separating them. The CDR3 bases are TGCGCCAGCAGCCAAGGGGGGGTCTTTCTCCCCGGAGGCTACACCTTC. As protein: CASSQGGVFLPGGYTF.

The chain links TRBV7-3 to TRBJ2-3, with 7 bases aligning to TRBD2. The germline V gene has CDR1 SGHTA and CDR2 FQGTGA. The J segment lost 6 bases and the V segment lost 0 bases, leaving 0 bases of the junction unmatched. This CDR3 comprises 13 residues. The CDR3 loop is CASSLTGGDTQYF. CDR3 coding DNA: TGTGCCAGCAGCTTAACGGGGGGGGATACGCAGTATTTT.

The chain carries TRBV28 and TRBJ2-7; 9 nucleotides align to TRBD2. The CDR3 has 14 amino acids. The junction had 6 bases not matched to a gene; V was cut back by 5 bases and J by 4 bases. CDR1 and CDR2 (germline): MDHEN, SYDVKM. CDR3 nucleotides: TGTGCCAGCAGTGTTGGACTAGCGTATTACGAGCAGTACTTC. Translation: CASSVGLAYYEQYF.

This chain uses TRBV25-1 with TRBJ1-4, with unresolved D. CDR3 size: 13 residues. V lost 3 bases and J 0 bases, leaving 2 bases between the germline ends. Germline CDR1 MGHDK, CDR2 SYGVNS. CDR3 residues: CASSDTTNEKLFF. The CDR3 bases are TGTGCCAGCAGTGACACAACTAATGAAAAACTGTTTTTT.

V usage is TRBV5-5 and J usage is TRBJ1-1; D gene uncertain. The germline V and J ends were trimmed by 0 bases and 10 bases, with 10 bases remaining between them. CDR3 size: 12 residues. Germline lookup yields CDR1 SGHKS and CDR2 YYEKEE (reference sequence). The CDR3 sequence: CASSLGGSAAFF. The CDR3 nucleotides are TGTGCCAGCAGCTTGGGAGGCTCCGCAGCTTTCTTT.

The V call is TRBV10-3, the J call TRBJ1-5, with D possibly being TRBD1 (5 bases). Looked up from germline, CDR1 is ENHRY and CDR2 is SYGVKD. The CDR3 is 13 residues long. The V end was cut by 6 bases, the J end by 7 bases, with 13 bases between. The CDR3 reads CAISQHQGQPQHF. CDR3 sequence (DNA): TGTGCCATCAGCCAACATCAGGGCCAGCCCCAGCATTTT.